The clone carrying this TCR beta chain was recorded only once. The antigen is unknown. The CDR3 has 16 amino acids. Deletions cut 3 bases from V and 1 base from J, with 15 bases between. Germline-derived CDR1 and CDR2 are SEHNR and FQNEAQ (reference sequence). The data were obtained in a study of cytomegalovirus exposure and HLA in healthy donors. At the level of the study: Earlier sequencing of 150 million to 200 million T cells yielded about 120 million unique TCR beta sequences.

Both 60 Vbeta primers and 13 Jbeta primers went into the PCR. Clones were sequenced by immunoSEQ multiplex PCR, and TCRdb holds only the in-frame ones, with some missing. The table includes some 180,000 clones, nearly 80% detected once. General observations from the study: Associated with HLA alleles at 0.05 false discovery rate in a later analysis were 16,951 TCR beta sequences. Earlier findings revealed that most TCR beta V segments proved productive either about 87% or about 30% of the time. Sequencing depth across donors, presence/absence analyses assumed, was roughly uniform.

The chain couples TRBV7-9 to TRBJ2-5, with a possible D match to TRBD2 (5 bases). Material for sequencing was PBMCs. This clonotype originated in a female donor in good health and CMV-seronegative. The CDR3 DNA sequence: TGTGCCAGCAGCTTCCCGGCTGAGCGGCCCCAAGAGACCCAGTACTTC. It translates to CASSFPAERPQETQYF.